The 2 T cell receptor beta chains below come from one sample, sequenced in a study of Graves' ophthalmopathy and Graves' hyperthyroidism (dated by TCRdb to 2017 to 2018). The sequencer was an Illumina HiSeq 2000. TCR beta CDR3 regions were amplified from RNA transcripts for repertoire sequencing. A first-round RT-PCR used HTBI primers with the Qiagen OneStep RT-PCR kit, followed by a second-round multiplex PCR, size selection and purification. The raw public data were reprocessed by TCRdb itself: fastp quality trimming at Q25, MiXCR clonotype calling, in-frame beta chains only. Every CDR3 protein is listed once, alongside the most common genes and DNA of its rows. The sample includes around 1,000,000 distinct CDR3 sequences, with about 40% observed a single time. The top ten clonotypes cover approximately 10% of the sample. Sequenced sample: peripheral blood or thyroid tissue (not recorded which). Source of these receptors: an adult man with Graves' hyperthyroidism.

At least ten counts were recorded for this clonotype. The chain employs TRBV29-1 and TRBJ2-2; 7 bases match TRBD1. The germline V gene encodes CDR1 SQVTM and CDR2 ANQGSEA. The CDR3 has 14 amino acids. Trimming took 2 bases from V and 3 from J; bases not matched to a gene: 3. The CDR3 coding sequence is TGCAGCGTTGAACGACAGGGATACACCGGGGAGCTGTTTTTT. Its protein product is CSVERQGYTGELFF.

This clonotype was counted at least ten times. The genes are TRBV10-3 and TRBJ2-7; 7 nucleotides agree with TRBD2. The junction had 6 bases not matched to a gene; V was cut back by 5 bases and J by 2 bases. The CDR3 contains 14 residues. Germline V lookup: CDR1 ENHRY, CDR2 SYGVKD. Here the CDR3 DNA reads TGTGCCATCAGTCCGGCTAGCGGAGCCTACGAGCAGTACTTC. Translated, it gives CAISPASGAYEQYF.